One and the same sample provided the 4 T cell receptor beta chains below, sequenced in a study of technical replicates of blood from a few donors. The repertoire was sequenced with immunoSEQ multiplex PCR; TCRdb's copy has only in-frame clones and lacks some. This table has about 75,000 clones, roughly nine tenths appearing once. The sequencing input was T cells isolated from PBMCs. The receptors come from a human donor in good health. Some clones in this sample may be carry-over from other donors' samples.

The chain couples TRBV28 to TRBJ2-5, with D perhaps matching TRBD1 (5 bases). V lost 3 bases and J lost 1, with 12 bases in between. There are 15 residues in the CDR3. The germline V gene has CDR1 MDHEN and CDR2 SYDVKM. CDR3 DNA: TGTGCCAGCAGTTTTCAGGGTCGGGTCCAAGAGACCCAGTACTTC. Translating it yields CASSFQGRVQETQYF.

The chain carries TRBV6-5 and TRBJ1-4, with TRBD1 as a possible D gene (6 bases). This CDR3 is built from 15 residues. Trimming cost V 5 bases and J 0 bases, with 10 bases left between them. The germline gives CDR1 MNHEY, CDR2 SVGAGI. The CDR3 sequence: CASSTRTATNEKLFF. The CDR3, as DNA: TGTGCCAGCAGTACCCGGACAGCAACTAATGAAAAACTGTTTTTT.

The chain has TRBV7-9 and TRBJ1-1; the D is unclear. Deletions cut 5 bases from V and 1 base from J, with 17 bases between. The CDR3 is 16 residues long. Germline V gene data show CDR1 as SEHNR and CDR2 as FQNEAQ (reference sequence). The CDR3 sequence is CASSKPYVGSNTEAFF. The CDR3, as DNA: TGTGCCAGCAGCAAACCGTACGTGGGCTCGAACACTGAAGCTTTCTTT.

The CDR3 DNA reads TGTGCCAGCAGGAACAGGGGTTTTGGCGGGACCCAGTACTTC. Amino acid sequence: CASRNRGFGGTQYF. The V call is TRBV6-6, the J call TRBJ2-5, with 7 positions matching TRBD1. Trimming at V came to 6 bases and at J to 7 bases, leaving 11 bases not matched to a gene. Germline V gene sequence: CDR1 MNHNY, CDR2 SVGAGI (reference sequence). The CDR3 contains 14 residues.